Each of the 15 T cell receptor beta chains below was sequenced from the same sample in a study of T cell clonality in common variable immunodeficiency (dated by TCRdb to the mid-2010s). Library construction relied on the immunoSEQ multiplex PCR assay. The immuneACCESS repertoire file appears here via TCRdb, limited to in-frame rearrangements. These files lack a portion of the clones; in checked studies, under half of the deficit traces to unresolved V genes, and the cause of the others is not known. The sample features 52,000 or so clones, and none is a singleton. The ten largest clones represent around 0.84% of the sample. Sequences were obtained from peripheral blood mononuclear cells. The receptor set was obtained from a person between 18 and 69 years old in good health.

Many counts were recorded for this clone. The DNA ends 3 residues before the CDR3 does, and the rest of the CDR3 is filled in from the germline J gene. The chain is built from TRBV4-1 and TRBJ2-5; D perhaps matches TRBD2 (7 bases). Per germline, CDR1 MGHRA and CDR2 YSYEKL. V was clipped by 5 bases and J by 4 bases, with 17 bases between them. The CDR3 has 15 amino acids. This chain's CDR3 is CASSYRGGTRETQYF. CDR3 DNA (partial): TGCGCCAGCAGCTATAGGGGGGGGACGAGAGAGACC.

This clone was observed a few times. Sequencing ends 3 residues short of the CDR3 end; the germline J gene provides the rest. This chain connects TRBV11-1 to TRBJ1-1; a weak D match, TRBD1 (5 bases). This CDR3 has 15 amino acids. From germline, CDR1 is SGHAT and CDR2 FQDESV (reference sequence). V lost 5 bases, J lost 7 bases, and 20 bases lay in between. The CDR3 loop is CASSPGMAGPYEAFF. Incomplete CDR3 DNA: TGTGCCAGCAGCCCCGGTATGGCAGGGCCATATGAA. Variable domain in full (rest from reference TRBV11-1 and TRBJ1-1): EAEVAQSPRYKITEKSQAVAFWCDPISGHATLYWYRQILGQGPELLVQFQDESVVDDSQLPKDRFSAERLKGVDSTLKIQPAELGDSAMYLCASSPGMAGPYEAFFGQGTRLTVV.

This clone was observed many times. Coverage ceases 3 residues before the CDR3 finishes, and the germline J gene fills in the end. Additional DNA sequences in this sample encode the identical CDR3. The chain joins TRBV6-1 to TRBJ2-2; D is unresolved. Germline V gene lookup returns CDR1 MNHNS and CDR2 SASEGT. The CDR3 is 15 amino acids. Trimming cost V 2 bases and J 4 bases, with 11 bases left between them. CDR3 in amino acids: CASSEITRFTGELFF. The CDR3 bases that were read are TGTGCCAGCAGTGAAATTACTCGGTTCACCGGGGAG.

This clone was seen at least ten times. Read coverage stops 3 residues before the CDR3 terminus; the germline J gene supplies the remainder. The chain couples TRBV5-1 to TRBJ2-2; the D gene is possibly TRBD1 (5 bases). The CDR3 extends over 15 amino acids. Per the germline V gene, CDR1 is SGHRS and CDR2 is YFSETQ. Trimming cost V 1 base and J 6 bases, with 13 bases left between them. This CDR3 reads CASSLQQVRPGELFF. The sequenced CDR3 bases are TGCGCCAGCAGCTTGCAACAGGTCCGTCCCGGGGAG.

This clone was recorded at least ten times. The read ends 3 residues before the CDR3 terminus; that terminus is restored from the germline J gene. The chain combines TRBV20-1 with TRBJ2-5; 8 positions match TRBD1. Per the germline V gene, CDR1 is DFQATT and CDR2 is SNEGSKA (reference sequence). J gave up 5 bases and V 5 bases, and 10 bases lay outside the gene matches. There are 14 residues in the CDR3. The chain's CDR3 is CSAHRGQEFETQYF. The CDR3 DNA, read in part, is TGCAGTGCTCACCGGGGACAGGAGTTTGAGACC.

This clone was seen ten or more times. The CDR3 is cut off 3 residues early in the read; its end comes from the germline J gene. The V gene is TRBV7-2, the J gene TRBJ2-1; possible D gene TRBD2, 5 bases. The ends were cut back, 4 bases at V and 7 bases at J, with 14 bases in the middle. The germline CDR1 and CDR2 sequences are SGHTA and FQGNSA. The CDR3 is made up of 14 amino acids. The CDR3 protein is CASSSLDGDNEQFF. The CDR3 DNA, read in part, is TGTGCCAGCAGCTCCCTGGACGGGGATAATGAG. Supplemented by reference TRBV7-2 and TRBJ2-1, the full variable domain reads GAGVSQSPSNKVTEKGKDVELRCDPISGHTALYWYRQSLGQGLEFLIYFQGNSAPDKSGLPSDRFSAERTGGSVSTLTIQRTQQEDSAVYLCASSSLDGDNEQFFGPGTRLTVL.

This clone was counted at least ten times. The CDR3 bases that were read are TGTGCCAGCAGTTACTCCATTGGGCCGTCG. Its protein is CASSYSIGPS. The whole CDR3 sequence reads CASSYSIGPSYTF. This chain uses TRBV6-2 or TRBV6-3 with TRBJ1-2, with D unresolved. The DNA ends 3 residues before the CDR3 does, and the rest of the CDR3 is filled in from the germline J gene. CDR1 and CDR2 (germline): MNHEY, SVGEGT. This CDR3 is built from 13 residues.

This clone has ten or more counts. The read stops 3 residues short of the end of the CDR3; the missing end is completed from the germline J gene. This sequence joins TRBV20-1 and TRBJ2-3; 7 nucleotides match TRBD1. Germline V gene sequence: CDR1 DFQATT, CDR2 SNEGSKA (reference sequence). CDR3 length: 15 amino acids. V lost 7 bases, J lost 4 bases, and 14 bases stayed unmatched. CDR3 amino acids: CSVVKGASGSDTQYF. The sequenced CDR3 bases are TGCAGTGTTGTCAAGGGGGCGAGCGGTTCAGATACG.

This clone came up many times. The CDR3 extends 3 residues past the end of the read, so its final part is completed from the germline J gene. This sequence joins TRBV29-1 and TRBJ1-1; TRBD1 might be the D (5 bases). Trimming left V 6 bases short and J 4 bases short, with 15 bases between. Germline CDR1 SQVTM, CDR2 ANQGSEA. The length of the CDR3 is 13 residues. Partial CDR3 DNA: TGCAGCGTAGTACAGGTTAGGGGCACTGAA. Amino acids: CSVVQVRGTE. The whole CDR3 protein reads CSVVQVRGTEAFF.

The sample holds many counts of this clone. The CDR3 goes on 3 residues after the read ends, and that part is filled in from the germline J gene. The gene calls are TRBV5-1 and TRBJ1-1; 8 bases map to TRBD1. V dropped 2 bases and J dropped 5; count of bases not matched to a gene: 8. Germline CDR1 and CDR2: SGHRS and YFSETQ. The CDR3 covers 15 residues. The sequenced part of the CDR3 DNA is TGCGCCAGCAGCTTAGGGGGGCAGGGGGCAACTGAA. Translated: CASSLGGQGATE. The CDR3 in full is CASSLGGQGATEAFF.

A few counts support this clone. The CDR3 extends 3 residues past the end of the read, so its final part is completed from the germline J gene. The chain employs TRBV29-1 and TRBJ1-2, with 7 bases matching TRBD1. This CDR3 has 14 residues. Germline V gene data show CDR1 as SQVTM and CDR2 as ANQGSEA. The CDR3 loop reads CSVEDQGGGVTYTF. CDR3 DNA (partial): TGCAGCGTTGAAGATCAAGGGGGCGGGGTGACC.

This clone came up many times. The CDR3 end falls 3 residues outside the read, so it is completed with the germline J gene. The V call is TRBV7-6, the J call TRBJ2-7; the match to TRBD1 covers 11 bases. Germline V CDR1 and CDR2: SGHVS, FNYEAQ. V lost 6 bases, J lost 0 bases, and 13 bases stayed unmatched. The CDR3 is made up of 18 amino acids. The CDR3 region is CASSSGTGGVGGSYEQYF. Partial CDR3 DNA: TGTGCCAGCAGTTCCGGGACAGGGGGAGTAGGTGGCTCCTACGAG. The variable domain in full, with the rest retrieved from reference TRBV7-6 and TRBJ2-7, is GAGVSQSPRYKVTKRGQDVALRCDPISGHVSLYWYRQALGQGPEFLTYFNYEAQQDKSGLPNDRFSAERPEGSISTLTIQRTEQRDSAMYRCASSSGTGGVGGSYEQYFGPGTRLTVT.

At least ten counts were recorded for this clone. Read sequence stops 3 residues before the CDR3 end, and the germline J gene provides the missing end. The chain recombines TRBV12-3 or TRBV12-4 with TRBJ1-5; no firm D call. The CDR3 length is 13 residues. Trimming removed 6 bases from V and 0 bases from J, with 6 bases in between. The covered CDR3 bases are TGTGCCAGCAGCCCGTATAGCAATCAGCCC. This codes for CASSPYSNQP. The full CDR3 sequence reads CASSPYSNQPQHF.

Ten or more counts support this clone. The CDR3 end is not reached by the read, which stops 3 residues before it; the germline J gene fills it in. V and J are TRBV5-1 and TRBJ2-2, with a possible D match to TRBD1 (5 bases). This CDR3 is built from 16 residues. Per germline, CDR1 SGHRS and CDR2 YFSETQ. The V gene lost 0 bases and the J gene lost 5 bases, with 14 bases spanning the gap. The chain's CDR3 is CASSLANPGSTGELFF. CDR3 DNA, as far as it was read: TGCGCCAGCAGCTTGGCCAATCCAGGGTCGACCGGGGAG. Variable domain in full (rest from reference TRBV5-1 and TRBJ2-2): KAGVTQTPRYLIKTRGQQVTLSCSPISGHRSVSWYQQTPGQGLQFLFEYFSETQRNKGNFPGRFSGRQFSNSRSEMNVSTLELGDSALYLCASSLANPGSTGELFFGEGSRLTVL.

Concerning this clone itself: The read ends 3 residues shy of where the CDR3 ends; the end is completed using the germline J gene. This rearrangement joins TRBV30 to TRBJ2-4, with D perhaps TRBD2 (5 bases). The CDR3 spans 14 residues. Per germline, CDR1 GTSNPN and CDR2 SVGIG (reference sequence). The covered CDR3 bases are TGTGCCTGGAGCCCTTCCGGCCTCGACTATGGT. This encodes CAWSPSGLDYG. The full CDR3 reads CAWSPSGLDYGQYF.